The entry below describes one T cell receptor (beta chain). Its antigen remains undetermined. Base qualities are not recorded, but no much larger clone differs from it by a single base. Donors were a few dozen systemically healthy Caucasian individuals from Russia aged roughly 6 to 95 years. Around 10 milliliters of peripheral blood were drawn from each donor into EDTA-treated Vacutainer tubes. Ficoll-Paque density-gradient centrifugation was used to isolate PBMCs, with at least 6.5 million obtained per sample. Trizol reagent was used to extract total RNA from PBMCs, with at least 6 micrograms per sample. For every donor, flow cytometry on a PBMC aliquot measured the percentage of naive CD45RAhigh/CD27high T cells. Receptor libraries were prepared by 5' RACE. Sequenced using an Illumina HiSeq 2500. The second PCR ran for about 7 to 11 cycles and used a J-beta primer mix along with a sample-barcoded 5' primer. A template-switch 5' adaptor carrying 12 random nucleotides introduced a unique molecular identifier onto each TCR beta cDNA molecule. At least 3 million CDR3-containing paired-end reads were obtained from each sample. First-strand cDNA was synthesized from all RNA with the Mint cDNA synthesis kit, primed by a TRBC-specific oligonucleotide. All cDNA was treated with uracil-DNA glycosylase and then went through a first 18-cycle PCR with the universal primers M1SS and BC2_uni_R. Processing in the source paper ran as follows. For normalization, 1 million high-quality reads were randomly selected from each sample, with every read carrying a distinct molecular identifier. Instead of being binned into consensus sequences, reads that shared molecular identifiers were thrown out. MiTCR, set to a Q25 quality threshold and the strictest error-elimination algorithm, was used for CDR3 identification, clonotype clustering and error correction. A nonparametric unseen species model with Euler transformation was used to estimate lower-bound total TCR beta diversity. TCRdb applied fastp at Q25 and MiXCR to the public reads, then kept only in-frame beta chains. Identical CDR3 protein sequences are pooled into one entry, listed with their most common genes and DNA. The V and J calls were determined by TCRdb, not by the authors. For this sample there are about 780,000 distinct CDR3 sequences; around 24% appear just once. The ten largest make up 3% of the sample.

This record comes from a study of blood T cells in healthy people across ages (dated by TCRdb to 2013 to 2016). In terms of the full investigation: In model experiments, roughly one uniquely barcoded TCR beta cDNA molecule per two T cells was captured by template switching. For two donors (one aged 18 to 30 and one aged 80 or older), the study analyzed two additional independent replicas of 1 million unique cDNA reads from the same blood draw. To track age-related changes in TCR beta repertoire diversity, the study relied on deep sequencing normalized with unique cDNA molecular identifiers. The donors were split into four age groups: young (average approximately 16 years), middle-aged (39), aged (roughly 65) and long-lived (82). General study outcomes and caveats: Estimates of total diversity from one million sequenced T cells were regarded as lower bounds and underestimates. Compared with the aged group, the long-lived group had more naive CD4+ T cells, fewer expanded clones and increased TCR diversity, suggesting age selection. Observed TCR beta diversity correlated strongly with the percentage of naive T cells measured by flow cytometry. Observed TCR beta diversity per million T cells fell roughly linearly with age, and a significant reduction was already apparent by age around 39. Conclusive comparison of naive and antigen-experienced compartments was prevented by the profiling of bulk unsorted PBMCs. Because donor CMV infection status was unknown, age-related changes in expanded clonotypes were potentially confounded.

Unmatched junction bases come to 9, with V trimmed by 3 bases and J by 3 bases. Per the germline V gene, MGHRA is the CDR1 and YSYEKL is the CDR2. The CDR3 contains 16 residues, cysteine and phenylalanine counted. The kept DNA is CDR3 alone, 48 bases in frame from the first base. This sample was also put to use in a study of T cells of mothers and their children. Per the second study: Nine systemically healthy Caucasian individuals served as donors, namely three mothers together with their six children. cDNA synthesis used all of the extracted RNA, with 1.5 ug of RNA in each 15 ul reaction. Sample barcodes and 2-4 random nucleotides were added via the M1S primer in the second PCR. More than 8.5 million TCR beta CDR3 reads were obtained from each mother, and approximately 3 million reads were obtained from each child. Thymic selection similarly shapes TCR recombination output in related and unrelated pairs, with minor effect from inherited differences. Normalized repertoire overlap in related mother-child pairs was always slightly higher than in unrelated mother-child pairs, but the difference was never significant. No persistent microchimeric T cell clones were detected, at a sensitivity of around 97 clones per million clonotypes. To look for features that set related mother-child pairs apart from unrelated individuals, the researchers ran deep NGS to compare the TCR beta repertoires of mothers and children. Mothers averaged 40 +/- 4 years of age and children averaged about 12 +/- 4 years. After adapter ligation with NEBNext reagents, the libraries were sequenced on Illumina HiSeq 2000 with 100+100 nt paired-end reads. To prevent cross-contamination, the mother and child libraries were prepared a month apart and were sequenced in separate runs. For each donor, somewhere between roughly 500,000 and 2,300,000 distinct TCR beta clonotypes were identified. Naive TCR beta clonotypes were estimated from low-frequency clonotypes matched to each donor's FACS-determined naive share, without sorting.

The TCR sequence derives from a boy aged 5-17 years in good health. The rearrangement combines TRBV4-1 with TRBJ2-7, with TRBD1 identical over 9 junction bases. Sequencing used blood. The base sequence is TGCGCCAGCAGCCATGTAGGACAGGGGATTCTCTACGAGCAGTACTTC. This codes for CASSHVGQGILYEQYF.